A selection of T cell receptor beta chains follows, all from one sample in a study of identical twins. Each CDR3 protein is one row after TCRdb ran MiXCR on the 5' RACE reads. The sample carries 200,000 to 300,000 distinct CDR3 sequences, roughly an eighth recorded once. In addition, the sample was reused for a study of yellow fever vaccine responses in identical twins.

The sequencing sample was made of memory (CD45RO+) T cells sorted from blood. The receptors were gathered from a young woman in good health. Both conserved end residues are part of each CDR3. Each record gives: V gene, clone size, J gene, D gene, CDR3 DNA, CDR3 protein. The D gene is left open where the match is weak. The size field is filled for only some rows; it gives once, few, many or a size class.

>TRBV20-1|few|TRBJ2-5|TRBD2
TGCAGTGCTAGAGATCGGACTAGCCGAGAGACCCAGTACTTC
CSARDRTSRETQYF
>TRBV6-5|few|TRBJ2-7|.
TGTGCCAGCAGTTACTTCCGGGGCAGCTCCTACGAGCAGTACTTC
CASSYFRGSSYEQYF
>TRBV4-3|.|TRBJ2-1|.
TGCGCCAGCAGCCAAGATGCTCGTCCAGACAATGAGCAGTTCTTC
CASSQDARPDNEQFF
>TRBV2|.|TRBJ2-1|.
TGTGCCAGCAGTGAACCCCTGGGGGTTCGAGTTAAGCAGTTCTTC
CASSEPLGVRVKQFF
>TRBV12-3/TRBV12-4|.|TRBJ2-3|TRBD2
TGTGCCAGCTGTTTTGGACTAGCGGGATTCGAGGTCACAGATACGCAGTATTTT
CASCFGLAGFEVTDTQYF
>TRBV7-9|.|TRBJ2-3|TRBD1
TGTGCCAGCACTCCGGGACAGGGTCACACAGATACGCAGTATTTT
CASTPGQGHTDTQYF
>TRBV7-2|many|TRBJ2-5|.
TGTGCCAGCAGCTTAGCGGGGGGAGGACAGACCCAGTACTTC
CASSLAGGGQTQYF
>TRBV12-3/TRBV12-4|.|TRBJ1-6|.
TGTGCCAGCAGATTCGACAGGCGCCTTAATTCACCCCTCCACTTT
CASRFDRRLNSPLHF
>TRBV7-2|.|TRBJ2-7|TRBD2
TGTGCCAGCAGCTTAGTACGTAGGCTAGCGGGGGGCGAGCAGTACTTC
CASSLVRRLAGGEQYF
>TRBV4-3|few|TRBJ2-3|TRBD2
TGCGCCAGCAGTAAAAGGTCGGCGGGAGTGGTAGATACGCAGTATTTT
CASSKRSAGVVDTQYF
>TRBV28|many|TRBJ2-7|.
TGTGCCAGCAGTTTGTCCCCCTACGAGCAGTACTTC
CASSLSPYEQYF
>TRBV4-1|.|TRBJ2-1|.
TGCGCCAGCAGCCAAGACGGGGCGTCATACAATGAGCAGTTCTTC
CASSQDGASYNEQFF
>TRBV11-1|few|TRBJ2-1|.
TGTGCCAGCAGCTTAGGGGCCCTAGCCACCAGCTCCTACAATGAGCAGTTCTTC
CASSLGALATSSYNEQFF
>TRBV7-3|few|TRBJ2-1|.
TGTGCCAGCAGCTCCCAACAGGGTAGTGGGCAGTTCTTC
CASSSQQGSGQFF
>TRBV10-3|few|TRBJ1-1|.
TGTGCCATCAGGTTTTCTACAGTACTGGGTTCCGAAGCTTTCTTT
CAIRFSTVLGSEAFF
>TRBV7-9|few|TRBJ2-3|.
TGTGCCAGCAGCTTACTTTTGGCGGACGCAGATACGCAGTATTTT
CASSLLLADADTQYF
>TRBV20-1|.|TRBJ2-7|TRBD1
TGCAGTGCTAGAGCTTTACAGGGGGCGGTTTCCTACGAGCAGTACTTC
CSARALQGAVSYEQYF
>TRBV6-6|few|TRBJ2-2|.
TGTGCCAGCAGTCAGCCGATAACCGGGGAGCTGTTTTTT
CASSQPITGELFF
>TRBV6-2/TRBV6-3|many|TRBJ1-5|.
TGTGCCAGCACCGACAGGCCCAATCAGCCCCAGCATTTT
CASTDRPNQPQHF
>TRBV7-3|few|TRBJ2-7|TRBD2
TGTGCCAGCAGCTTAATCGGGGGCCCGGGACTAGCGGCAGGGGACTCCTACGAGCAGTACTTC
CASSLIGGPGLAAGDSYEQYF
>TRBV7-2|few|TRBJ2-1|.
TGTGCCAGCAGCTCTCACAGGGAGCAGTTCTTC
CASSSHREQFF
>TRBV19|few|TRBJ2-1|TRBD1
TGTGCCAGTAGTATCGACAGGGCGTTCTACAATGAGCAGTTCTTC
CASSIDRAFYNEQFF
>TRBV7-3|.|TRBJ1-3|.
TGTGCCAGCAGCTCCTCGGGGAGCACCATATATTTT
CASSSSGSTIYF
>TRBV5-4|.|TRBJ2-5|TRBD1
TGTGCCAGCAGTCGGACAGGAGCCCAAGAGACCCAGTACTTC
CASSRTGAQETQYF
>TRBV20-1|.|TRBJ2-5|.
TGCAGTGCTAGAGGCTGGGACCGATCAATGATGGAGACCCAGTACTTC
CSARGWDRSMMETQYF
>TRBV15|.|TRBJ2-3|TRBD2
TGTGCCATCGCAAGCGGGGGGACAGATACGCAGTATTTT
CAIASGGTDTQYF
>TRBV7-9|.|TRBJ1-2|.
TGTGCCAGCAGCCGCGGACAAAACTATGGCTACACCTTC
CASSRGQNYGYTF
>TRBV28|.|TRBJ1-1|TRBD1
TGTGCCAGCAGACGGGGCCGGGACAGGGGGGGCACTGAAGCTTTCTTT
CASRRGRDRGGTEAFF
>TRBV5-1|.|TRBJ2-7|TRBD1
TGCGCCAGCAGCCAGGGACAGGGTCAATACGAGCAGTACTTC
CASSQGQGQYEQYF
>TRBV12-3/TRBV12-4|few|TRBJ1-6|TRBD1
TGTGCCAGCAGTTTGACAGGGCTTAATTCACCCCTCCACTTT
CASSLTGLNSPLHF
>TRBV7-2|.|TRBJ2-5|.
TGTGCCAGCAGCTCGCGGGACAAAGGTGGTGAGACCCAGTACTTC
CASSSRDKGGETQYF
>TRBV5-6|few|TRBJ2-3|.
TGTGCCAGCAGCTCGCCTAGTGGTACTACAGATACGCAGTATTTT
CASSSPSGTTDTQYF
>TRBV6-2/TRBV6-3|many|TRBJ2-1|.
TGTGCCAGCGCCAGGGGGGGATACAATGAGCAGTTCTTC
CASARGGYNEQFF
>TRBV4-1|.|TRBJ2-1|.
TGCGCCAGCAGCCAAGACCCCCCCCTCCGGAGTGAGCAGTTCTTC
CASSQDPPLRSEQFF
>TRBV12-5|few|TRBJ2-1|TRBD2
TGTGCTAGTGGTTCGGGTAGGAGGACTAGCGGGCATGAGCAGTTCTTC
CASGSGRRTSGHEQFF
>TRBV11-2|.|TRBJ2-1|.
TGTGCCAGCAGCTCCTTCACCCCGGGGTCGGGCAATGAGCAGTTCTTC
CASSSFTPGSGNEQFF
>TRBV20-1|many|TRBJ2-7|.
TGCAGTGCTAGTGCCCGACTTGATTACGAGCAGTACTTC
CSASARLDYEQYF
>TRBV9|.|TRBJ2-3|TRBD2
TGTGCCAGCAGCGTAGTAACGGGACTAGGGGGTTCGGATACGCAGTATTTT
CASSVVTGLGGSDTQYF
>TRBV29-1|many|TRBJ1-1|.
TGCAGCGCGGGGCAGGACACTGAAGCTTTCTTT
CSAGQDTEAFF
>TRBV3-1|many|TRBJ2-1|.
TGTGCCAGCAGCCAAGAGGGGCTCGGAGTCAATGAGCAGTTCTTC
CASSQEGLGVNEQFF